Listed here is a single T cell receptor beta chain. Antigen specificity is unknown. Looked up from germline, CDR1 is LNHDA and CDR2 is SQIVND (reference sequence). The CDR3 is made up of 14 amino acids. The V and J ends lost 6 bases and 3 bases, in that order; junction bases with no gene match: 7. Generated by immunoSEQ multiplex PCR, the TCRdb table keeps only in-frame clones and is missing some. This sample has about 67,000 clones; around four fifths occur once, and the top ten carry less than 25%. The data were obtained in a study of T cell responses to AZD1222 COVID-19 vaccine. Study-wide results and limits: Increased Spike-specific TCR breadth and depth were observed after two AZD1222 doses. Repertoires were collected only later (after the peak T cell response had occurred). Clonal diversity was possibly underestimated; the donors were predominantly white British and more often female.

This chain joins TRBV19 and TRBJ1-2, with 7 bases fitting TRBD1. The receptor comes from an adult in good health. This specimen was peripheral blood, taken on day 0 of AZD1222 vaccination. Here the CDR3 DNA reads TGTGCCAGTAGCCGGGACAGCGTTTACTATGGCTACACCTTC. Its protein is CASSRDSVYYGYTF.